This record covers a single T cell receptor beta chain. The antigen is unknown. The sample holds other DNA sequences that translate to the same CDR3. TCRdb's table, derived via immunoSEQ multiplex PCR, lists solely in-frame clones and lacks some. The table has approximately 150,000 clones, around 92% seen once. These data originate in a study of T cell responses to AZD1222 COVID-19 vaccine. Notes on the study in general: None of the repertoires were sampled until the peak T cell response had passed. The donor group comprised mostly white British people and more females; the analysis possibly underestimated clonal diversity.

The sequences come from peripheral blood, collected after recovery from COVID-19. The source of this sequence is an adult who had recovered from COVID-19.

CDR3 residues: CASSPGDRQPQHF. The CDR3, as DNA: TGTGCCAGCTCACCGGGGGATCGGCAGCCCCAGCATTTT. The rearrangement uses TRBV18 and TRBJ1-5; D is perhaps TRBD1 (5 bases). CDR1 KGHSH and CDR2 LQKENI come from the germline V gene. Trimming removed 3 bases from V and 7 bases from J, with 10 bases in between. The CDR3 runs 13 residues.